Listed below are T cell receptor beta chains from one sample, sequenced in a study of spatial heterogeneity in lung cancer. TCRdb re-analysed the 5' RACE reads in MiXCR, keeping a single row per CDR3 protein. The profile covers 7,500 or so distinct CDR3 sequences, with about 14% appearing a single time and roughly 10% taken by the ten largest. The material was lung tumor tissue, obtained at surgery. The origin of the receptors is a female donor with early-stage non-small cell lung cancer. Both conserved end residues are part of each CDR3. D genes are given only for firm matches. Size tells how often a clone was seen (once, few, many) or the class of an expanded clone, and some rows leave it out.

>TRBD2|-|TRBV28|TRBJ2-3
CASSLGLLAGPSTDTQYF
TGTGCCAGCAGTTTGGGACTACTAGCGGGCCCTAGCACAGATACGCAGTATTTT
>-|medium-sized|TRBV20-1|TRBJ2-5
CSAIQTLQETQYF
TGCAGTGCTATCCAGACTTTACAAGAGACCCAGTACTTC
>-|medium-sized|TRBV28|TRBJ2-2
CAREPTWDTGELFF
TGTGCCAGGGAGCCGACTTGGGACACCGGGGAGCTGTTTTTT
>-|many|TRBV5-4|TRBJ2-1
CASSFPGEQFF
TGTGCCAGCAGCTTCCCCGGAGAGCAGTTCTTC
>-|large|TRBV6-1|TRBJ1-1
CASRLAPDTEAFF
TGTGCCAGCAGACTGGCGCCGGACACTGAAGCTTTCTTT
>TRBD1|many|TRBV18|TRBJ2-6
CASSPRFGQGEEVTGANVLTF
TGTGCCAGCTCACCACGATTTGGACAGGGGGAAGAAGTTACTGGGGCCAACGTCCTGACTTTC
>-|many|TRBV5-6|TRBJ2-3
CASSLLPDHTNTQYF
TGTGCCAGCAGCTTGCTTCCAGACCACACCAATACGCAGTATTTT
>-|medium-sized|TRBV20-1|TRBJ1-6
CSARARTYNSPLHF
TGCAGTGCTAGAGCAAGAACTTATAATTCACCCCTCCACTTT
>-|medium-sized|TRBV7-2|TRBJ2-2
CASRGGPYRESNTGELFF
TGTGCCAGCAGGGGGGGACCTTACAGGGAGTCGAACACCGGGGAGCTGTTTTTT
>-|many|TRBV10-3|TRBJ2-7
CAISDKGDEQYF
TGTGCCATCAGTGATAAAGGTGACGAGCAGTACTTC
>-|medium-sized|TRBV29-1|TRBJ1-4
CSVAPSGAGEKLFF
TGCAGCGTTGCTCCCTCGGGGGCGGGGGAAAAACTGTTTTTT
>-|many|TRBV5-6|TRBJ2-7
CASSLVGDEQYF
TGTGCCAGCAGCTTGGTAGGAGACGAGCAGTACTTC
>-|-|TRBV3-1|TRBJ1-5
CASSQMNQPQHF
TGTGCCAGCAGCCAAATGAATCAGCCCCAGCATTTT
>TRBD1|-|TRBV29-1|TRBJ2-7
CSVRDSSYEQYF
TGCAGCGTCCGGGACAGCTCCTACGAGCAGTACTTC
>-|medium-sized|TRBV18|TRBJ2-5
CASSPPGMKETQYF
TGTGCCAGCTCACCACCAGGGATGAAGGAGACCCAGTACTTC